The 16 T cell receptor beta chains below all came from one sample that was sequenced in a study of blood T cell repertoires in COVID-19. TCRdb keeps only in-frame clones here, not all; method: immunoSEQ multiplex PCR. Of around 180,000 clones detected, around 67% appear once; the ten largest clones hold around 3%. Specimen: peripheral blood. All receptors derive from a woman older than 75 with acute or convalescent COVID-19.

The gene calls are TRBV27 and TRBJ1-5; TRBD1 is a possible D gene (5 bases). Deletions cut 2 bases from V and 0 bases from J, with 11 bases between. The CDR3 is 16 residues long. The germline CDR1 and CDR2 sequences are MNHEY and SMNVEV (reference sequence). The CDR3 sequence: CASSLEWGGSNQPQHF. The CDR3, as DNA: TGTGCCAGCAGTTTAGAGTGGGGCGGTAGCAATCAGCCCCAGCATTTT.

The chain combines TRBV30 with TRBJ1-4; 10 bases are a match to TRBD1. The CDR3 covers 13 residues. Trimming at V came to 6 bases and at J to 8 bases, leaving 6 bases not matched to a gene. Germline V lookup: CDR1 GTSNPN, CDR2 SVGIG (reference sequence). CDR3 loop: CACGTGEKEKLFF. The CDR3 region has the DNA TGTGCCTGTGGGACAGGGGAGAAGGAAAAACTGTTTTTT.

J is TRBJ2-6 and V is TRBV28; D perhaps matches TRBD1 (6 bases). In germline, CDR1 is MDHEN, CDR2 SYDVKM. CDR3 length: 15 amino acids. V was pared by 8 bases and J by 1 base, with 12 bases between. The CDR3 loop is CASGITGSGANVLTF. The DNA of the CDR3 is TGTGCCAGCGGTATTACAGGGTCTGGGGCCAACGTCCTGACTTTC. Full variable domain (missing parts from reference TRBV28 and TRBJ2-6): DVKVTQSSRYLVKRTGEKVFLECVQDMDHENMFWYRQDPGLGLRLIYFSYDVKMKEKGDIPEGYSVSREKKERFSLILESASTNQTSMYLCASGITGSGANVLTFGAGSRLTVL.

Only a few counts were recorded for this clone. This rearrangement joins TRBV7-9 to TRBJ2-2; 7 bases agree with TRBD1. The V gene's germline CDR1 is SEHNR and CDR2 FQNEAQ (reference sequence). The CDR3 sequence is 15 residues long. V was pared by 4 bases and J by 5 bases, with 7 bases of the junction left unmatched. The CDR3 DNA follows: TGTGCCAGCAGCTCAGATGGGACAGCGACCGGGGAGCTGTTTTTT. Protein: CASSSDGTATGELFF.

This sequence joins TRBV10-2 and TRBJ2-7, with 8 bases lining up with TRBD1. Trimming cost V 3 bases and J 3 bases; bases outside gene matches: 1. Germline CDR1 WSHSY, CDR2 SAAADI. The CDR3 contains 13 residues. The CDR3 region is CASSDRGLYEQYF. The CDR3 DNA follows: TGCGCCAGCAGTGACAGGGGGCTCTACGAGCAGTACTTC.

This clone was found a few times. J is TRBJ1-1 and V is TRBV10-1, with D possibly matching TRBD1 (5 bases). The V and J ends lost 0 bases and 4 bases respectively, with 9 bases between them. CDR3 length equals 14 residues. The germline V gene has CDR1 WNHNN and CDR2 SYGVQD (reference sequence). CDR3 in amino acids: CASSESGGATEAFF. DNA for the CDR3: TGCGCCAGCAGTGAGTCTGGCGGGGCCACTGAAGCTTTCTTT.

This rearrangement joins TRBV28 to TRBJ1-6; D call uncertain. Germline-derived CDR1 and CDR2 are MDHEN and SYDVKM. Trimming shortened V by 6 bases and J by 14 bases, and 23 bases separated the two germline ends. This CDR3 has 15 amino acids. CDR3 sequence (DNA): TGTGCCAGCAGGGAGCGAATGGCGTTGAAACGGACCCTCCACTTT. Translating gives CASRERMALKRTLHF. Variable domain in full (rest from reference TRBV28 and TRBJ1-6): DVKVTQSSRYLVKRTGEKVFLECVQDMDHENMFWYRQDPGLGLRLIYFSYDVKMKEKGDIPEGYSVSREKKERFSLILESASTNQTSMYLCASRERMALKRTLHFGNGTRLTVT.

The genes are TRBV6-2 or TRBV6-3 and TRBJ2-1; 9 bases are a match to TRBD2. The CDR3 has 14 residues. V gave up 5 bases and J gave up 7 bases; unmatched junction bases: 6. The germline gives CDR1 MNHEY, CDR2 SVGEGT. DNA of the CDR3: TGTGCCAGCAGTCGGACTAGCGTTTGGAATGAGCAGTTCTTC. This gives the protein CASSRTSVWNEQFF.

The rearrangement links TRBV6-6 to TRBJ1-2, with a possible D match to TRBD1 (6 bases). CDR3 length: 14 residues. Trimming took 2 bases from V and 2 from J, leaving 9 bases between them. From germline, CDR1 is MNHNY and CDR2 SVGAGI (reference sequence). As DNA, the CDR3 is TGTGCCAGCAGTTACGAGACAGGCAACTATGGCTACACCTTC. It translates to CASSYETGNYGYTF.

This clone was seen a few times. At the DNA level, this CDR3 is encoded by other sequences in the same sample as well. The chain recombines TRBV2 with TRBJ1-5, with D possibly matching TRBD1 (5 bases). Trimming took off 0 bases at V and 7 bases at J, with 13 bases between the two ends. CDR1 is SNHLY, CDR2 FYNNEI, per germline. The CDR3 covers 15 residues. The CDR3 sequence is CASSEALGAGQPQHF. The CDR3 DNA is TGTGCCAGCAGTGAAGCGTTAGGGGCGGGACAGCCCCAGCATTTT. Full variable domain (outside the CDR3, taken from reference TRBV2 and TRBJ1-5): EPEVTQTPSHQVTQMGQEVILRCVPISNHLYFYWYRQILGQKVEFLVSFYNNEISEKSEIFDDQFSVERPDGSNFTLKIRSTKLEDSAMYFCASSEALGAGQPQHFGDGTRLSIL.

This rearrangement joins TRBV5-1 to TRBJ2-1; D perhaps matches TRBD2 (6 bases). Trimming shortened V by 2 bases and J by 4 bases, and 19 bases separated the two germline ends. CDR3 size: 17 residues. The germline V gene encodes CDR1 SGHRS and CDR2 YFSETQ. The CDR3 DNA is TGCGCCAGCAGCTTCTTCAACGGGAGTAGGATTTACAATGAGCAGTTCTTC. It yields the protein CASSFFNGSRIYNEQFF.

This clone is a singleton in its sample. This chain uses TRBV28 with TRBJ2-7; D may be TRBD2 (6 bases). Germline-derived CDR1 and CDR2 are MDHEN and SYDVKM. This CDR3 is 14 amino acids long. V lost 4 bases and J 6 bases, leaving 16 bases between the germline ends. The chain's CDR3 is CASSSRGLVGEQYF. The CDR3 nucleotides are TGTGCCAGCAGTTCCCGGGGGTTAGTAGGCGAGCAGTACTTC.

The chain combines TRBV10-3 with TRBJ2-1, with TRBD2 matching 10 bases. The length of the CDR3 is 13 residues. Germline CDR1 ENHRY, CDR2 SYGVKD. Trimming took 8 bases from V and 10 from J; bases not matched to a gene: 8. The CDR3 reads CAIEAAGGNEQFF. As DNA, the CDR3 is TGTGCCATCGAGGCAGCGGGAGGGAACGAGCAGTTCTTC.

This rearrangement joins TRBV5-6 to TRBJ2-1, with 8 bases aligning to TRBD2. Germline trimming cut 0 bases from V and 4 bases from J; bases unmatched to any gene: 3. Germline V gene lookup returns CDR1 SGHDT and CDR2 YYEEEE. The CDR3 is 15 amino acids. The CDR3 is CASSLVSGVYNEQFF. Written as DNA, the CDR3 is TGTGCCAGCAGCTTGGTTAGCGGGGTATACAATGAGCAGTTCTTC.

The V and J genes are TRBV19 and TRBJ2-6; the D is unclear. Deletions cut 2 bases from V and 4 bases from J, with 9 bases between. The germline CDR1 and CDR2 sequences are LNHDA and SQIVND (reference sequence). The CDR3 sequence is 15 residues long. The CDR3 here is CASSISVSGANVLTF. The CDR3 DNA is TGTGCCAGTAGTATATCCGTCTCCGGGGCCAACGTCCTGACTTTC.

The chain employs TRBV6-2 or TRBV6-3 and TRBJ1-1; a weak D match, TRBD1 (5 bases). This CDR3 region has 13 residues. Trimming left V 2 bases short and J 4 bases short, with 8 bases between. Looked up from germline, CDR1 is MNHEY and CDR2 is SVGEGT. The CDR3 spells CASSYQGGTEAFF. DNA of the CDR3: TGTGCCAGCAGTTACCAGGGAGGCACTGAAGCTTTCTTT.